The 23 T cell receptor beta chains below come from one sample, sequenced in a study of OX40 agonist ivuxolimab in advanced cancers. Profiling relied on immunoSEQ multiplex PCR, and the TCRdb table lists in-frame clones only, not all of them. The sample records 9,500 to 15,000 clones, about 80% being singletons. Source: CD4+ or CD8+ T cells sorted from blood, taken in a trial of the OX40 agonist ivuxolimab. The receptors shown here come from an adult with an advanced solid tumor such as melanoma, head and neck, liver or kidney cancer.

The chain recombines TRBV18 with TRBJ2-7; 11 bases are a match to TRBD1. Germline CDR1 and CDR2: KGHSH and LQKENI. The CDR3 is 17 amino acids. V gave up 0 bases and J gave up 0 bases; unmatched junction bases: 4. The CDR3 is CASSPPMGQGVSYEQYF. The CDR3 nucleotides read TGTGCCAGCTCACCACCGATGGGACAGGGGGTCTCCTACGAGCAGTACTTC. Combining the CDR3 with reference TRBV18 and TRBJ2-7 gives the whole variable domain NAGVMQNPRHLVRRRGQEARLRCSPMKGHSHVYWYRQLPEEGLKFMVYLQKENIIDESGMPKERFSAEFPKEGPSILRIQQVVRGDSAAYFCASSPPMGQGVSYEQYFGPGTRLTVT.

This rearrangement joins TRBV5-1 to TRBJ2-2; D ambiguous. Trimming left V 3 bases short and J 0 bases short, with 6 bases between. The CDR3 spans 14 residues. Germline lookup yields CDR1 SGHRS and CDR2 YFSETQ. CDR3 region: CASSWDPNTGELFF. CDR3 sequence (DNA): TGCGCCAGCAGCTGGGATCCGAACACCGGGGAGCTGTTTTTT. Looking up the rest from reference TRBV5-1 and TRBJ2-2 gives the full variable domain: KAGVTQTPRYLIKTRGQQVTLSCSPISGHRSVSWYQQTPGQGLQFLFEYFSETQRNKGNFPGRFSGRQFSNSRSEMNVSTLELGDSALYLCASSWDPNTGELFFGEGSRLTVL.

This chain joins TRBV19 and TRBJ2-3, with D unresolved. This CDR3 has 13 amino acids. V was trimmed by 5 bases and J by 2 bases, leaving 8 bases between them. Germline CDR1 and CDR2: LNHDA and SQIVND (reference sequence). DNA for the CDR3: TGTGCCAGTAGTGCGCTGATCACAGATACGCAGTATTTT. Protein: CASSALITDTQYF.

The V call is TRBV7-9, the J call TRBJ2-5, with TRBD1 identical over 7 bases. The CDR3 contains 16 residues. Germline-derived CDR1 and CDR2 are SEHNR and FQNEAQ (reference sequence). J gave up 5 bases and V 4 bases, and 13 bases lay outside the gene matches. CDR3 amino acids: CASSSAVQGYEETQYF. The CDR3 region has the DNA TGTGCCAGCAGCTCCGCCGTACAGGGGTATGAGGAGACCCAGTACTTC.

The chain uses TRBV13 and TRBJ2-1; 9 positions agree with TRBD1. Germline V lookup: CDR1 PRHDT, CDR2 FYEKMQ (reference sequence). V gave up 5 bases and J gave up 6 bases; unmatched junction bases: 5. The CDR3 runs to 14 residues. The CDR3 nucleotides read TGTGCCAGCAGCCTGGGACAGGGATCCAATGAGCAGTTCTTC. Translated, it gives CASSLGQGSNEQFF.

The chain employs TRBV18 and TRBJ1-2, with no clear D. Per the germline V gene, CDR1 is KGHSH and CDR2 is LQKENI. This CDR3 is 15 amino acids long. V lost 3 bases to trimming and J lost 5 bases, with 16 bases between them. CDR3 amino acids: CASSPVGETLYGYTF. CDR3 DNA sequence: TGTGCCAGCTCACCGGTCGGGGAAACCCTGTATGGCTACACCTTC.

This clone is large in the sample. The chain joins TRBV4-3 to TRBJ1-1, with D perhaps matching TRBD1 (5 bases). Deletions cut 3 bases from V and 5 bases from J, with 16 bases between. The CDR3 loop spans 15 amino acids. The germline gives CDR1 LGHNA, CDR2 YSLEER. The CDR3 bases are TGCGCCAGCAGCCATGAGGTAAAGGGACCGACTGAAGCTTTCTTT. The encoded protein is CASSHEVKGPTEAFF.

As DNA, the CDR3 is TGTGCCAGCAGCTTAGGAGGGGGGTTAGATGAGCAGTTCTTC. It codes for CASSLGGGLDEQFF. The chain employs TRBV7-9 and TRBJ2-1, with D possibly called TRBD1 or TRBD2 (6 bases each). Germline V gene sequence: CDR1 SEHNR, CDR2 FQNEAQ (reference sequence). CDR3 length equals 14 residues. The germline V and J ends were trimmed by 1 base and 8 bases, with 12 bases remaining between them. Full variable domain (remainder filled in from reference TRBV7-9 and TRBJ2-1): DTGVSQNPRHKITKRGQNVTFRCDPISEHNRLYWYRQTLGQGPEFLTYFQNEAQLEKSRLLSDRFSAERPKGSFSTLEIQRTEQGDSAMYLCASSLGGGLDEQFFGPGTRLTVL.

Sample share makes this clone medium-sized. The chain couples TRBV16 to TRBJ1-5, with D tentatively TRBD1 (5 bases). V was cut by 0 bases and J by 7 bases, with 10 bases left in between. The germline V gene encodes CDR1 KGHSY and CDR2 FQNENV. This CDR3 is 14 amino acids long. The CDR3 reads CASSQSGVGQPQHF. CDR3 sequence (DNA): TGTGCCAGCAGCCAATCGGGGGTAGGACAGCCCCAGCATTTT. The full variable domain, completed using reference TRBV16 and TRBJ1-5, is GEEVAQTPKHLVRGEGQKAKLYCAPIKGHSYVFWYQQVLKNEFKFLISFQNENVFDETGMPKERFSAKCLPNSPCSLEIQATKLEDSAVYFCASSQSGVGQPQHFGDGTRLSIL.

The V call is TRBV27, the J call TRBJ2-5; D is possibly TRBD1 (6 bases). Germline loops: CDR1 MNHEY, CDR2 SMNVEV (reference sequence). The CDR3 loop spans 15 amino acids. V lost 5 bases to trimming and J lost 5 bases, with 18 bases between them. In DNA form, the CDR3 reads TGTGCCAGCAGTGGGGACACCTGGAGTTCGGAGACCCAGTACTTC. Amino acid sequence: CASSGDTWSSETQYF.

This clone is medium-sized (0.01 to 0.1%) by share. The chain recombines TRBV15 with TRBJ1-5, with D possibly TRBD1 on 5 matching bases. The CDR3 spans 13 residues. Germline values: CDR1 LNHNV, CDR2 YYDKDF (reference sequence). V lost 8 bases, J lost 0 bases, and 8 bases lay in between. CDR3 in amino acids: CATGGDSNQPQHF. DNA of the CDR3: TGTGCCACCGGAGGGGATAGCAATCAGCCCCAGCATTTT.

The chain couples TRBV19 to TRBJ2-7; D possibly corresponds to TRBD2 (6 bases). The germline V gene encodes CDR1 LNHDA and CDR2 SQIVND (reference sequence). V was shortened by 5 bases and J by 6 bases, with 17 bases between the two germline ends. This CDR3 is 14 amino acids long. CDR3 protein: CASSHPPDSGEQYF. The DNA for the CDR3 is TGTGCCAGTAGTCACCCGCCCGATAGCGGCGAGCAGTACTTC.

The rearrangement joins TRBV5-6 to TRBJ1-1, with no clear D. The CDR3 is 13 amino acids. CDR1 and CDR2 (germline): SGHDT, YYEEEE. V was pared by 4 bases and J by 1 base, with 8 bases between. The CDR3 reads CASSPDGNTEAFF. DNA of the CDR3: TGTGCCAGCAGCCCTGACGGGAACACTGAAGCTTTCTTT.

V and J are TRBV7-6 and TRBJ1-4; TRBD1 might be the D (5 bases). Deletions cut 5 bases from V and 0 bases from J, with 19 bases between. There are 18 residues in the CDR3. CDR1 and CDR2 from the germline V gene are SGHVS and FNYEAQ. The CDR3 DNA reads TGTGCCAGCAGCCCAGAAGGACAACCGACTGCAACTAATGAAAAACTGTTTTTT. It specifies CASSPEGQPTATNEKLFF.

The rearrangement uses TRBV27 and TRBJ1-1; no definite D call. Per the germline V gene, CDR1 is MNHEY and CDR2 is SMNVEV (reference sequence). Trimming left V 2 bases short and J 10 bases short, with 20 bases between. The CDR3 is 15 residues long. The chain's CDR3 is CASSLVLGMEERAFF. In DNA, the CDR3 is TGTGCCAGCAGTTTAGTTCTGGGGATGGAGGAACGAGCTTTCTTT.

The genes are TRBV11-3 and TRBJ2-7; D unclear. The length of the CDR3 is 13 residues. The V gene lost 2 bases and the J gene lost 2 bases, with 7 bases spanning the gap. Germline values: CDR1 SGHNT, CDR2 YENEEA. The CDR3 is CASSLTGPYEQYF. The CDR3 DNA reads TGTGCCAGCAGCTTAACGGGCCCCTACGAGCAGTACTTC.

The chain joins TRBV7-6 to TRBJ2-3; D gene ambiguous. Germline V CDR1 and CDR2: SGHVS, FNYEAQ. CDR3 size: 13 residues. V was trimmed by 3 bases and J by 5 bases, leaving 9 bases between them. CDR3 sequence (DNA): TGTGCCAGCAGCTTGATTCTCGGAGATACGCAGTATTTT. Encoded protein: CASSLILGDTQYF.

CDR3 DNA: TGTGCCAGCAGCGATTTCGACAGGGACTACGAGCAGTACTTC. The encoded protein is CASSDFDRDYEQYF. The chain links TRBV5-6 to TRBJ2-7, with 7 bases lining up with TRBD1. V lost 4 bases, J lost 3 bases, and 7 bases stayed unmatched. The CDR3 runs 14 residues. In germline, CDR1 is SGHDT, CDR2 YYEEEE.

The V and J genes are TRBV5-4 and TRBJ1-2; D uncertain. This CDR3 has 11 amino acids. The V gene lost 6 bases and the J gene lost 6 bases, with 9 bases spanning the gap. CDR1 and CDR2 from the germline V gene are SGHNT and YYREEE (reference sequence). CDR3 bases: TGTGCCAGCACCGGGCCGGATGGCTACACCTTC. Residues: CASTGPDGYTF.

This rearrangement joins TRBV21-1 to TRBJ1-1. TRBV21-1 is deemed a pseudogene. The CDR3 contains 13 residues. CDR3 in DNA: TGTGCCAGCAGCGCTCGACCCCTTCATGAAGCTTTCTTT. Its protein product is CASSARPLHEAFF.

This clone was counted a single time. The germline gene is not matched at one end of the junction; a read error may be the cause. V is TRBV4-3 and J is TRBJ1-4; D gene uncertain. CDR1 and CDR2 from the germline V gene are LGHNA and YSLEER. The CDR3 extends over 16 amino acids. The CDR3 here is CASGQFHGPREGKLFF. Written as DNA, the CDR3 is TGCGCCAGCGGCCAGTTCCATGGACCTCGAGAAGGAAAACTGTTTTTT.

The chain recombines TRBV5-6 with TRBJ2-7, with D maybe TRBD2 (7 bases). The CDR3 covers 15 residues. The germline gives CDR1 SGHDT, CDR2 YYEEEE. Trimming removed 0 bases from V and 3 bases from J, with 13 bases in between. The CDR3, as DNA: TGTGCCAGCAGCTTGGCCCTGAGGGGGGGCTACGAGCAGTACTTC. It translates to CASSLALRGGYEQYF.

CDR3 region: CASSLRGPDEQYF. The CDR3 coding sequence is TGCGCCAGCAGCTTGCGAGGGCCCGACGAGCAGTACTTC. This chain joins TRBV5-1 and TRBJ2-7; weak D call: TRBD2 (5 bases). The length of the CDR3 is 13 residues. Looked up from germline, CDR1 is SGHRS and CDR2 is YFSETQ. V was pared by 1 base and J by 5 bases, with 10 bases between.